The sequence of this T cell receptor beta chain was determined in a study of blood T cell repertoires in COVID-19. Study background: Italy, Spain and the United States were the sources of the convalescent and acute COVID-19 samples. T cells, B-cell-depleted T cells, or PBMCs provided the cDNA or gDNA that served as material.

Authors' analysis steps: Nucleated cell counts were estimated from reference gene primer amplification. TCRdb keeps only in-frame clones here, not all; method: immunoSEQ multiplex PCR. V, J and clone size were drawn from that table, and D and trimming were deduced from the DNA. The repertoire holds thousands of clones, with about 87% as singletons. The length of the CDR3 is 13 residues. Germline CDR1 and CDR2: MNHEY and SVGAGI. Trimming cost V 6 bases and J 7 bases; bases outside gene matches: 6. Sequenced material: peripheral blood. The TCR originated in a human donor in a cohort sampled during active COVID-19. This chain uses TRBV6-5 with TRBJ2-3, with TRBD1 matching over 8 bases. Here the CDR3 DNA reads TGTGCCAGCAGCCGGGACAGGTTTTATACGCAGTATTTT. Its protein is CASSRDRFYTQYF.